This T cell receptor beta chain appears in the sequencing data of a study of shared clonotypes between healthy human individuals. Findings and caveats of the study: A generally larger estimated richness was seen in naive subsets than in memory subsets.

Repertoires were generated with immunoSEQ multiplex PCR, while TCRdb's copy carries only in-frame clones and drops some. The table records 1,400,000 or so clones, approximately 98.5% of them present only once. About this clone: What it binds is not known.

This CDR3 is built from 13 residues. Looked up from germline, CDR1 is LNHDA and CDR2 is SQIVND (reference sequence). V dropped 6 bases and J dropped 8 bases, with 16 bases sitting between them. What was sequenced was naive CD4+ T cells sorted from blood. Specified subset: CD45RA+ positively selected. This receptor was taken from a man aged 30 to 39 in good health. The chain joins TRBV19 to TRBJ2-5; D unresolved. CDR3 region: CASSTGSLKTQYF. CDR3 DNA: TGTGCCAGTAGCACCGGTTCTTTGAAAACCCAGTACTTC.